This paragraph reports one T cell receptor beta chain. Clones were read by immunoSEQ multiplex PCR, and TCRdb kept only the in-frame ones, dropping some. The repertoire holds some 220,000 clones, with approximately 83% as singletons. This specimen belongs to a study of blood T cell repertoires in COVID-19. Study summary: Sites across the United States, Italy and Spain contributed samples from acute and convalescent COVID-19. Nucleic acid was either cDNA or gDNA, and it came from T cells, B-cell-depleted T cells, or PBMCs.

The length of the CDR3 is 16 residues. J lost 1 base, V lost 2 bases, and 5 bases had no gene match. J is TRBJ2-5 and V is TRBV5-3; the match to TRBD2 covers 10 bases. TRBV5-3 is labeled an ORF, and its function is uncertain. The sample comprised peripheral blood. The TCR originated in a woman aged 60-70 years with acute or convalescent COVID-19. The CDR3 loop is CARSFLAGDFQETQYF. The CDR3 DNA reads TGTGCCAGAAGCTTTCTAGCGGGGGATTTCCAAGAGACCCAGTACTTC.